The 3 T cell receptor beta chains below all came from one sample that was sequenced in a study of blood T cell repertoires in COVID-19. Clones were sequenced by immunoSEQ multiplex PCR, and TCRdb holds only the in-frame ones, with some missing. The sample yields some 300,000 clones, 90% seen once. Specimen: PBMCs or T cells enriched from blood (not recorded which). The receptor source for this set is a woman under 40 who had been exposed to COVID-19.

J is TRBJ2-1 and V is TRBV7-3, with 7 positions matching TRBD2. This CDR3 spans 14 amino acids. The V segment lost 5 bases and the J segment 6 bases; nucleotides outside the gene matches: 7. Germline CDR1 is SGHTA and CDR2 is FQGTGA. CDR3 in amino acids: CASSPRTRFNEQFF. CDR3 sequence (DNA): TGTGCCAGCAGCCCTCGGACTAGATTCAATGAGCAGTTCTTC.

V usage is TRBV24-1 and J usage is TRBJ1-5; D might be TRBD1 (5 bases). Germline CDR1 is KGHDR and CDR2 is SFDVKD. The CDR3 covers 18 residues. Trimming stripped 2 bases from V and 6 bases from J, with 22 bases between. CDR3 region: CATSDWGDGDEVGQPQHF. CDR3 in DNA: TGTGCCACCAGTGATTGGGGGGACGGGGATGAGGTCGGTCAGCCCCAGCATTTT.

This clone was picked up a small number of times. This chain links TRBV7-3 with TRBJ2-1, with 7 positions matching TRBD2. V lost 4 bases and J lost 8; bases outside the gene matches: 5. CDR3 length: 13 residues. From germline, CDR1 is SGHTA and CDR2 FQGTGA. The CDR3 is CASSSFLADEQFF. The CDR3, as DNA: TGTGCCAGCAGCTCATTTCTAGCGGATGAGCAGTTCTTC.